This TCR beta chain was sequenced in a study of human T cells and chemical hapten exposure. Sample time point: patch test 2, 6 weeks after DPC sensitization. Treatment: therapeutic diphenylcyclopropenone sensitization with weekly scalp DPC. In its sample, this clonotype was seen many times. Its cognate antigen is unknown. TCRdb reprocessed the RACE reads via MiXCR and lists one record per CDR3 protein. Of under 450,000 distinct CDR3 sequences listed, roughly 6% are singletons. V was shortened by 5 bases and J by 5 bases, with 12 bases between the two germline ends. The CDR3 is made up of 14 amino acids. General study results and limits: TCRs at high frequency, those above 1 in 1000, did not change with DPC sensitization.

The chain uses TRBV12-3 or TRBV12-4 and TRBJ2-2; weak D call: TRBD1 (5 bases). The sequenced sample was whole blood, obtained in connection with sensitization to the hapten diphenylcyclopropenone (DPC). The sequence derives from a woman aged 18 to 35 with alopecia areata. Some clones in this sample may be carry-over from other donors' samples. Here the CDR3 DNA reads TGTGCCAGCAGTCCGCAGGGAAGGACCGGGGAGCTGTTTTTT. Translating it yields CASSPQGRTGELFF.